These 22 T cell receptor beta chains came from one sample sequenced in a study of T cell repertoires in aging, cancer and after chemotherapy. The template was genomic DNA from peripheral blood, not RNA. Multiplex touch-down PCR with TRB-A/B primers amplified rearranged V-D-J TRB sequences. TCRdb recomputed calls from the multiplex PCR reads with MiXCR, one row per CDR3 protein. The repertoire holds several hundred distinct CDR3 sequences, with 27% as singletons. Sample: blood. All receptors come from a human donor with a solid tumor.

The rearrangement uses TRBV4-2 and TRBJ1-2, with 10 bases fitting TRBD1. The germline CDR1 and CDR2 sequences are LGHNA and YNFKEQ. V shed 1 base, J shed 6 bases, and the junction held 2 bases outside the gene matches. CDR3 length equals 14 residues. CDR3 in amino acids: CASSQVGQGDGYTF. The DNA of the CDR3 is TGTGCCAGCAGCCAAGTAGGACAGGGGGATGGCTACACCTTC.

V is TRBV20-1 and J is TRBJ2-3; 11 bases are shared with TRBD2. Germline assignment: CDR1 DFQATT and CDR2 SNEGSKA (reference sequence). V was pared by 8 bases and J by 4 bases, with 17 bases of the junction left unmatched. This CDR3 comprises 17 residues. CDR3 in amino acids: CSTELLLAGGRADTQYF. In DNA, the CDR3 is TGCAGTACCGAACTTCTTCTAGCGGGGGGTCGGGCAGATACGCAGTATTTT.

The chain recombines TRBV11-2 with TRBJ2-3, with D uncertain. Germline values: CDR1 SGHAT, CDR2 FQNNGV. V lost 0 bases and J lost 7, with 8 bases in between. The CDR3 contains 13 residues. The CDR3 nucleotides read TGTGCCAGCAGCTTAGAATTGGGGAATACGCAGTATTTT. Translating gives CASSLELGNTQYF.

The J gene is TRBJ2-1, the V gene TRBV11-1, with 7 positions matching TRBD2. Germline loops: CDR1 SGHAT, CDR2 FQDESV (reference sequence). This CDR3 is 16 amino acids long. V was pared by 5 bases and J by 3 bases, with 10 bases of the junction left unmatched. In nucleotides, the CDR3 is TGTGCCAGCAGCCTTGATTTTGGGGGGGGCTACAATGAGCAGTTCTTC. It is translated as CASSLDFGGGYNEQFF.

This clonotype is termed large. The chain links TRBV20-1 to TRBJ2-7; D may be TRBD1 or TRBD2 (5 bases each). The CDR3 extends over 15 amino acids. Trimming shortened V by 3 bases and J by 2 bases, and 17 bases separated the two germline ends. Germline lookup yields CDR1 DFQATT and CDR2 SNEGSKA (reference sequence). The CDR3 bases are TGCAGTGCTAGGGACATCGGGACGGTCACCTACGAGCAGTACTTC. It is translated as CSARDIGTVTYEQYF.

By share, this clonotype ranks as large (0.1 to 1%). This chain's CDR3 is CAWGQFELFF. CDR3 DNA: TGTGCCTGGGGACAGTTTGAACTGTTTTTT. The V call is TRBV30, the J call TRBJ1-4, with D possibly matching TRBD1 (6 bases). V lost 5 bases and J lost 12, with 10 bases in between. CDR3 size: 10 residues. Germline assignment: CDR1 GTSNPN and CDR2 SVGIG (reference sequence).

The chain joins TRBV5-4 to TRBJ2-2, with D perhaps matching TRBD1 (6 bases). Trimming took off 4 bases at V and 2 bases at J, with 15 bases between the two ends. CDR3 length: 16 residues. The germline gives CDR1 SGHNT, CDR2 YYREEE (reference sequence). CDR3 region: CASSRGQPSNTGELFF. For the CDR3, the DNA is TGTGCCAGCAGCCGAGGACAGCCCAGCAACACCGGGGAGCTGTTTTTT. The full variable domain, with the rest looked up from reference TRBV5-4 and TRBJ2-2, is ETGVTQSPTHLIKTRGQQVTLRCSSQSGHNTVSWYQQALGQGPQFIFQYYREEENGRGNFPPRFSGLQFPNYSSELNVNALELDDSALYLCASSRGQPSNTGELFFGEGSRLTVL.

The chain couples TRBV10-3 to TRBJ2-1, with D possibly being TRBD2 (6 bases). CDR1 is ENHRY and CDR2 is SYGVKD in the germline V gene. This CDR3 is 14 amino acids long. V lost 6 bases, J lost 4 bases, and 13 bases lay in between. CDR3 nucleotides: TGTGCCATCAGGTACTCTAGCGTTTACAATGAGCAGTTCTTC. Translated: CAIRYSSVYNEQFF.

This clonotype was found a few times. The chain uses TRBV18 and TRBJ2-5; tentative D call: TRBD1 (6 bases). V lost 3 bases to trimming and J lost 4 bases, with 18 bases between them. CDR1 KGHSH and CDR2 LQKENI come from the germline V gene. The CDR3 contains 16 residues. The CDR3 DNA is TGTGCCAGCTCACCTCTCGTCCTACAGGGAGCAGAGACCCAGTACTTC. It codes for CASSPLVLQGAETQYF.

The rearrangement joins TRBV19 to TRBJ1-3; D gene ambiguous. The CDR3 has 18 residues. Deletions cut 3 bases from V and 0 bases from J, with 18 bases between. Per germline, CDR1 LNHDA and CDR2 SQIVND (reference sequence). For the CDR3, the DNA is TGTGCCAGTAGTATCGGTTCCTTGGGAAGGCTCTCTGGAAACACCATATATTTT. Its translation: CASSIGSLGRLSGNTIYF. Complete variable domain (other parts from reference TRBV19 and TRBJ1-3): DGGITQSPKYLFRKEGQNVTLSCEQNLNHDAMYWYRQDPGQGLRLIYYSQIVNDFQKGDIAEGYSVSREKKESFPLTVTSAQKNPTAFYLCASSIGSLGRLSGNTIYFGEGSWLTVV.

The V and J genes are TRBV20-1 and TRBJ1-1; tentatively, D is TRBD1 (5 bases). The CDR3 extends over 14 amino acids. CDR1 is DFQATT and CDR2 is SNEGSKA in the germline V gene (reference sequence). Trimming took off 5 bases at V and 3 bases at J, with 16 bases between the two ends. The CDR3 sequence: CSALTSGWDTEAFF. DNA for the CDR3: TGCAGTGCTCTGACCTCAGGGTGGGACACTGAAGCTTTCTTT.

This clonotype was seen more than once but under ten times. The rearrangement uses TRBV12-3 or TRBV12-4 and TRBJ2-6; TRBD1 is a possible D gene (6 bases). The CDR3 has 15 amino acids. The germline V and J ends were trimmed by 11 bases and 0 bases, with 14 bases remaining between them. CDR3 amino acids: CAGRDTNSGANVLTF. In DNA form, the CDR3 reads TGTGCCGGCCGGGACACCAACTCTGGGGCCAACGTCCTGACTTTC.

A few counts support this clonotype. The rearrangement uses TRBV5-5 and TRBJ2-3; D uncertain. CDR3 length: 13 amino acids. Trimming removed 4 bases at V and 0 bases at J, with 6 bases between. Germline CDR1 reads SGHKS; CDR2 reads YYEKEE (reference sequence). DNA for the CDR3: TGTGCCAGCAGCATGATTAGCACAGATACGCAGTATTTT. This gives the protein CASSMISTDTQYF.

By proportion, this clonotype is large (0.1 to 1%). The V gene is TRBV15, the J gene TRBJ1-2; TRBD1 matches 7 bases. Germline V lookup: CDR1 LNHNV, CDR2 YYDKDF (reference sequence). V lost 5 bases and J lost 3; bases outside the gene matches: 6. This CDR3 spans 14 amino acids. DNA for the CDR3: TGTGCCACCAGCCCAGGGGGGGAGGACTATGGCTACACCTTC. Protein: CATSPGGEDYGYTF.

This clonotype is hyperexpanded by share. V is TRBV6-5 and J is TRBJ2-7; 10 bases map to TRBD2. J lost 6 bases, V lost 4 bases, and 9 bases had no gene match. The germline V gene encodes CDR1 MNHEY and CDR2 SVGAGI. The CDR3 has 15 residues. CDR3 in amino acids: CASSWTSGDYGEQYF. The CDR3 nucleotides read TGTGCCAGCAGTTGGACTAGCGGAGACTACGGCGAGCAGTACTTC.

The chain employs TRBV27 and TRBJ2-5, with D uncertain. The germline V and J ends were trimmed by 3 bases and 4 bases, with 6 bases remaining between them. Germline CDR1 and CDR2: MNHEY and SMNVEV (reference sequence). There are 12 residues in the CDR3. CDR3 region: CASSLVAETQYF. DNA for the CDR3: TGTGCCAGCAGTTTGGTCGCAGAGACCCAGTACTTC.

This clonotype was seen only a few times. The chain couples TRBV5-5 to TRBJ1-1; the match to TRBD1 covers 8 bases. The CDR3 has 16 amino acids. V lost 3 bases and J lost 0; bases outside the gene matches: 7. From germline, CDR1 is SGHKS and CDR2 YYEKEE (reference sequence). CDR3: CASSSGTGHMNTEAFF. DNA for the CDR3: TGTGCCAGCAGCTCCGGGACAGGACACATGAACACTGAAGCTTTCTTT.

This clonotype was detected a few times. In DNA, the CDR3 is TGTGCCAGCTCACCAGCCTTAGCGGGAGCCGGTGGCAATGAGCAGTTCTTC. This gives the protein CASSPALAGAGGNEQFF. The chain has TRBV18 and TRBJ2-1; 9 bases fit TRBD2. The CDR3 consists of 17 residues. Germline V lookup: CDR1 KGHSH, CDR2 LQKENI. Trimming cost V 2 bases and J 6 bases; bases outside gene matches: 11.

The chain joins TRBV20-1 to TRBJ1-1; possible D gene TRBD1, 6 bases. Looked up from germline, CDR1 is DFQATT and CDR2 is SNEGSKA (reference sequence). This CDR3 region has 13 residues. Trimming pared 5 bases from V and 5 bases from J, leaving 15 bases between. CDR3 protein: CSASNSGATEAFF. The CDR3 DNA follows: TGCAGTGCTTCTAATTCGGGGGCGACTGAAGCTTTCTTT.

The chain has TRBV5-1 and TRBJ2-7, with 11 nucleotides matching TRBD2. With V trimmed by 4 bases and J by 3 bases, 3 bases remained unmatched. CDR1 is SGHRS and CDR2 is YFSETQ in the germline V gene. The CDR3 is made up of 14 amino acids. CDR3 sequence reads: CASSVSGGGYEQYF. In DNA, the CDR3 is TGCGCCAGCAGCGTTAGCGGGGGGGGCTACGAGCAGTACTTC.

This rearrangement joins TRBV27 to TRBJ1-6; D gene ambiguous. This CDR3 is built from 19 residues. Germline V lookup: CDR1 MNHEY, CDR2 SMNVEV (reference sequence). Trimming pared 4 bases from V and 6 bases from J, leaving 25 bases between. For the CDR3, the DNA is TGTGCCAGCAGTTCAGTGAAGGGCGCAGGCCGATTAATTAATTCACCCCTCCACTTT. It specifies CASSSVKGAGRLINSPLHF.

The chain employs TRBV18 and TRBJ2-1; D might be TRBD1 or TRBD2, each matching 6 bases. The CDR3 sequence is 15 residues long. V lost 3 bases and J lost 5, with 14 bases in between. From germline, CDR1 is KGHSH and CDR2 LQKENI. The CDR3 reads CASSPLEGGHNEQFF. The CDR3 DNA follows: TGTGCCAGCTCACCTTTAGAGGGGGGCCACAATGAGCAGTTCTTC.